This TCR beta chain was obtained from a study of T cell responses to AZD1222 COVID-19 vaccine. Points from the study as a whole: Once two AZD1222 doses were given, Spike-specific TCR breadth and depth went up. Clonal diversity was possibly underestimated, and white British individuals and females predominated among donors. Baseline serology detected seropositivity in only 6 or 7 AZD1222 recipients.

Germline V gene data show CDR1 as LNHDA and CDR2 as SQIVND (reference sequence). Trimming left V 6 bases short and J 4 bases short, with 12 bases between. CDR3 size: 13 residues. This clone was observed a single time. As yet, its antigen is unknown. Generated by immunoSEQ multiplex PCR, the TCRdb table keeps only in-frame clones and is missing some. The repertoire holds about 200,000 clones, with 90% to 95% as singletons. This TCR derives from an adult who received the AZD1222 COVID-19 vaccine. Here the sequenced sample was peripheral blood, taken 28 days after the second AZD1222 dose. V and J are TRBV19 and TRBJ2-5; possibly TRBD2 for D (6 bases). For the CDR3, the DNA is TGTGCCAGTAGGGATAGCGGACTAGAGACCCAGTACTTC. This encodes CASRDSGLETQYF.